This is a list of T cell receptor beta chains from one sample in a study of T cells after yellow fever vaccination. TCRdb re-derived calls from the 5' RACE reads in MiXCR, one entry per CDR3 protein. Of some 320,000 distinct CDR3 sequences listed, 8.5% to 9% are singletons. The sample was PBMCs, taken on the day of the first yellow fever vaccination. Receptors were obtained from a man between 18 and 35 years old who received the YFV17D yellow fever vaccine. Each CDR3 is given with its conserved first and last residue. A D gene is named only where the DNA matches it firmly. Clone size is shown for a subset of rows, as once, few, many or a class of expanded clone.

len,v_gene,d_gene,abundance,j_gene,CDR3aa,CDR3nt
17,TRBV2,TRBD2,few,TRBJ2-1,CASSEGGFSGGYNEQFF,TGTGCCAGCAGTGAAGGTGGCTTTAGCGGGGGTTACAATGAGCAGTTCTTC
15,TRBV7-9,TRBD1,-,TRBJ2-7,CASSPGDRGSYEQYF,TGTGCCAGCAGCCCTGGGGACAGGGGGTCCTACGAGCAGTACTTC
13,TRBV28,-,-,TRBJ1-1,CASSPGGAPEAFF,TGTGCCAGCAGTCCGGGGGGGGCTCCTGAAGCTTTCTTT
16,TRBV12-3/TRBV12-4,TRBD2,-,TRBJ2-3,CASSFLAGGGTDTQYF,TGTGCCAGCAGTTTCTTAGCGGGGGGAGGCACAGATACGCAGTATTTT
14,TRBV24-1,-,few,TRBJ2-7,CATSDFRVPYEQYF,TGTGCCACCAGTGATTTCCGGGTCCCGTACGAGCAGTACTTC
15,TRBV7-2,-,few,TRBJ2-3,CASSPWGGNTDTQYF,TGTGCCAGCAGCCCTTGGGGCGGGAACACAGATACGCAGTATTTT
13,TRBV6-2/TRBV6-3,-,many,TRBJ1-1,CASTTFMNTEAFF,TGTGCCAGCACCACCTTTATGAACACTGAAGCTTTCTTT
15,TRBV7-9,-,few,TRBJ2-3,CASSLAPDSTDTQYF,TGTGCCAGCAGCTTAGCTCCCGATAGCACAGATACGCAGTATTTT
15,TRBV5-1,-,many,TRBJ1-1,CASSFVGGTQSEAFF,TGCGCCAGCAGCTTCGTTGGGGGGACCCAGTCTGAAGCTTTCTTT
19,TRBV6-5,TRBD2,-,TRBJ2-3,CASSYSIGGWRGGRDTQYF,TGTGCCAGCAGTTACTCGATAGGGGGATGGCGGGGGGGCAGAGATACGCAGTATTTT
13,TRBV20-1,TRBD1,many,TRBJ1-5,CSAPDRGGQPQHF,TGCAGTGCTCCGGACAGGGGAGGCCAGCCCCAGCATTTT
12,TRBV21-1,-,-,TRBJ1-4,CASPRGDEKLFF,TGTGCCAGCCCTCGAGGGGATGAAAAACTGTTTTTT
14,TRBV4-3,TRBD1,many,TRBJ2-3,CASSQDRGADTQYF,TGTGCCAGCAGCCAGGACAGGGGAGCAGATACGCAGTATTTT
15,TRBV6-1,-,-,TRBJ1-1,CASKKGDPGGTEAFF,TGTGCCAGCAAAAAAGGGGACCCGGGCGGCACTGAAGCTTTCTTT
14,TRBV7-2,-,few,TRBJ2-1,CASSLEMGRSEQFF,TGTGCCAGCAGCTTAGAAATGGGGCGAAGTGAGCAGTTCTTC
15,TRBV5-1,-,many,TRBJ2-5,CASSLEEMYQETQYF,TGCGCCAGCAGCTTGGAAGAAATGTACCAAGAGACCCAGTACTTC
12,TRBV29-1,-,-,TRBJ2-5,CSVQRTEETQYF,TGCAGCGTTCAAAGGACAGAAGAGACCCAGTACTTC
16,TRBV5-1,-,few,TRBJ1-2,CASSLFAGGTNYGYTF,TGCGCCAGCAGCTTGTTTGCGGGAGGTACTAACTATGGCTACACCTTC
15,TRBV24-1,TRBD2,-,TRBJ2-1,CATSARLAGVNEQFF,TGTGCCACCAGTGCCAGACTAGCGGGGGTCAATGAGCAGTTCTTC
15,TRBV12-3/TRBV12-4,TRBD2,-,TRBJ2-3,CASSGAGDPTDTQYF,TGTGCCAGCAGCGGAGCGGGGGACCCGACAGATACGCAGTATTTT
16,TRBV5-5,-,few,TRBJ1-5,CASSLTSEAGGSPQHF,TGTGCCAGCAGCTTAACCTCGGAGGCGGGAGGGTCGCCCCAGCATTTT
17,TRBV5-1,TRBD2,-,TRBJ2-3,CASSARLAGGSTDTQYF,TGCGCCAGCAGCGCAAGACTAGCGGGGGGAAGCACAGATACGCAGTATTTT
15,TRBV7-2,-,-,TRBJ2-1,CASSPFKGSYNEQFF,TGTGCCAGCAGCCCCTTCAAAGGCTCCTACAATGAGCAGTTCTTC
17,TRBV6-1,TRBD1,few,TRBJ1-5,CASSEFGLTGANQPQHF,TGTGCCAGCAGTGAATTTGGCTTGACAGGGGCAAATCAGCCCCAGCATTTT
14,TRBV24-1,TRBD1,-,TRBJ1-1,CATSDSTGVGEAFF,TGTGCCACCAGTGATAGCACAGGGGTGGGTGAAGCTTTCTTT
14,TRBV20-1,-,-,TRBJ1-5,CSASAGTIDQPQHF,TGCAGTGCTAGTGCAGGGACGATTGATCAGCCCCAGCATTTT
11,TRBV5-5,-,few,TRBJ1-1,CASSWGMKAFF,TGTGCCAGCAGCTGGGGAATGAAAGCTTTCTTT